This T cell receptor beta chain comes out of a study of shared clonotypes between healthy human individuals. CD45RO-negative, CCR7-positively selected cells formed the naive CD8 fraction, excluding terminally differentiated effector memory CD45RA+ cells. Trimming shortened V by 1 base and J by 2 bases, and 12 bases separated the two germline ends. Germline values: CDR1 SGHVS, CDR2 FQNEAQ. The CDR3 totals 15 residues. At deep level, the assay was performed. In the authors' workflow: For the immunoSEQ data, sequences were junction-only without quality scores, so filtering differed. Sequencing was performed with immunoSEQ multiplex PCR; in TCRdb, only in-frame clones are kept and a portion is missing. The V and J calls and clone size come from that table; D and trimming were worked out from the DNA. This sample carries approximately 1.9 million clones, 80% to 95% of them seen once, and the ten largest clones take approximately 1.7%.

Sequenced sample: naive CD8+ T cells from PBMCs. This chain uses TRBV7-8 with TRBJ2-7, with D possibly matching TRBD1 (6 bases). This sequence was found in a man aged 18 to 35 in good health. Some clones in this sample may be carry-over from other donors' samples. CDR3 nucleotides: TGTGCCAGCAGCTTAGAAGGGGGAAGGACCTACGAGCAGTACTTC. Its protein is CASSLEGGRTYEQYF.